This TCR beta chain appears in the sequencing data of a study of regulatory T cells in long-lasting Graves disease. The authors built TCR beta libraries using iRepertoire HTBI primers and Arm-PCR of CDR3 regions. TCRdb passed the multiplex PCR reads through MiXCR, listing each CDR3 protein once. The repertoire holds some 350,000 distinct CDR3 sequences, around 16% seen once, with just over 20% in the top ten. The CDR3 loop spans 12 amino acids. Germline-derived CDR1 and CDR2 are DFQATT and SNEGSKA (reference sequence). As to time point: newly diagnosed GD, antithyroid drugs for less than 3 months. With RNA extracted from PBMCs as input, the TCR library was made. A further study also used this sample, focusing on T cells in Graves' hyperthyroidism and ophthalmopathy.

The chain recombines TRBV20-1 with TRBJ2-7; D possibly corresponds to TRBD1 (5 bases). The sequence was collected from a woman between 18 and 29 years old with Graves disease. This specimen was peripheral blood mononuclear cells (PBMCs), taken at new diagnosis, from a patient treated with antithyroid drugs. The chain's CDR3 is CRATGGSYEQYF. CDR3 bases: TGCAGGGCCACAGGTGGGTCCTACGAGCAGTACTTC.